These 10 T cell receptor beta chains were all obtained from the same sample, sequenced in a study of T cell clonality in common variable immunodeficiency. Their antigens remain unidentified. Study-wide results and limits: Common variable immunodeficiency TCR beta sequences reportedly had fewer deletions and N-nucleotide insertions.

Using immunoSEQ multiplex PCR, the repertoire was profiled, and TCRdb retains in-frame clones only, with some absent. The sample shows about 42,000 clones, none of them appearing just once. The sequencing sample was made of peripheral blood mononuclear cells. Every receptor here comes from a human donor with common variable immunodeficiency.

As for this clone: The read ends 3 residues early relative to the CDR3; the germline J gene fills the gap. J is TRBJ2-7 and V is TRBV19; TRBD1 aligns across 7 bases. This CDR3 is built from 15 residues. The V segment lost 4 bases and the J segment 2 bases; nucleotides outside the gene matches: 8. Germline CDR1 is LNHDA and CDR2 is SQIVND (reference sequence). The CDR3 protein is CASSSDRATTYEQYF. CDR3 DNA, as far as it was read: TGTGCCAGTAGTAGCGACAGGGCCACCACCTACGAG.

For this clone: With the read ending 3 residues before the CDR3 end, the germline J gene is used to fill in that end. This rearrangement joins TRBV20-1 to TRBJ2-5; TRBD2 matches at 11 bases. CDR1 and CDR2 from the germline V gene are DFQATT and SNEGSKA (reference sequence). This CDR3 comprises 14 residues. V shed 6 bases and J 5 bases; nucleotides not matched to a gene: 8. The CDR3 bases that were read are TGCAGTGCCGGACCGGGACTAGCGGATGAGACC. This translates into CSAGPGLADET. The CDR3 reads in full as CSAGPGLADETQYF.

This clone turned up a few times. Incomplete CDR3 DNA: TGTGCCAGCAGTGACTCGGGGCTGGGTAGCACAGATACG. Its protein product is CASSDSGLGSTDT. The CDR3, in full, reads CASSDSGLGSTDTQYF. The V and J genes are TRBV6-4 and TRBJ2-3, with D perhaps matching TRBD1 (5 bases). The read falls 3 residues short of the CDR3 end, and the missing part is taken from the germline J gene. Between the trimmed V and J ends, which lost 0 bases and 0 bases, there was a span of 10 bases. This CDR3 spans 16 amino acids. Germline assignment: CDR1 MRHNA and CDR2 SNTAGT.

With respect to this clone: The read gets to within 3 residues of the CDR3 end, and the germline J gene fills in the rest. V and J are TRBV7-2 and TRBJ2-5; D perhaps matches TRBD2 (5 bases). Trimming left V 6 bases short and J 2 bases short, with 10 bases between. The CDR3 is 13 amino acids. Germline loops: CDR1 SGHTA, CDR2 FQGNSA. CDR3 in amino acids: CASRRANQETQYF. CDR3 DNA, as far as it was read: TGTGCCAGCAGGAGGGCCAATCAAGAGACC.

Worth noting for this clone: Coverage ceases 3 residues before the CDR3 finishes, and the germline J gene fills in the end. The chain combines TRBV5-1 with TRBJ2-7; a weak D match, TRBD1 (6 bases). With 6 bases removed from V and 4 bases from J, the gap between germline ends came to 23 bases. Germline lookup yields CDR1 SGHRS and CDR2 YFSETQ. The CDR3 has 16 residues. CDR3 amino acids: CASTTLGGGEIYEQYF. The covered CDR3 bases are TGCGCCAGCACCACGTTAGGTGGGGGCGAGATATACGAG.

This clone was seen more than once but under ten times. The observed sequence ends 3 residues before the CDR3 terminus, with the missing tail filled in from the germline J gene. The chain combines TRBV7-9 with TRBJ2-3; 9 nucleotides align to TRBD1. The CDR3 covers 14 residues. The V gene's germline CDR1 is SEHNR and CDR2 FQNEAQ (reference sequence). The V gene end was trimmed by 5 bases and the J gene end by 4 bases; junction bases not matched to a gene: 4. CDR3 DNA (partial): TGTGCCAGCAGCAGGACAGGGGAAGCAGATACG. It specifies CASSRTGEADT. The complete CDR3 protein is CASSRTGEADTQYF. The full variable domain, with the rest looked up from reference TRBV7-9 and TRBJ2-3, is DTGVSQNPRHKITKRGQNVTFRCDPISEHNRLYWYRQTLGQGPEFLTYFQNEAQLEKSRLLSDRFSAERPKGSFSTLEIQRTEQGDSAMYLCASSRTGEADTQYFGPGTRLTVL.

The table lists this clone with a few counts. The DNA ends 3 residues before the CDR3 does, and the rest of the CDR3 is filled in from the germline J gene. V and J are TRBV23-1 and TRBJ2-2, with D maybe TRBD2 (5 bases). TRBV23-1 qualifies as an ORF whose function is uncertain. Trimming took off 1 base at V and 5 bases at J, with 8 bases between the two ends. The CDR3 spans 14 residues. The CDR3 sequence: CASSQYEGTGELFF. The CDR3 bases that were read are TGCGCCAGCAGTCAATACGAGGGTACCGGGGAG.

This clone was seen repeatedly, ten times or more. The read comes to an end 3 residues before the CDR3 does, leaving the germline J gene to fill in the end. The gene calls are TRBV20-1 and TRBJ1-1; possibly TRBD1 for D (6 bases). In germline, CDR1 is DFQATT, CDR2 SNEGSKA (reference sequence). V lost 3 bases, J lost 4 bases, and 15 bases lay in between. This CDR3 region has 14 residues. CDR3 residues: CSASSWGGRTEAFF. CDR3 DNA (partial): TGCAGTGCTAGCTCGTGGGGGGGGCGCACTGAA.

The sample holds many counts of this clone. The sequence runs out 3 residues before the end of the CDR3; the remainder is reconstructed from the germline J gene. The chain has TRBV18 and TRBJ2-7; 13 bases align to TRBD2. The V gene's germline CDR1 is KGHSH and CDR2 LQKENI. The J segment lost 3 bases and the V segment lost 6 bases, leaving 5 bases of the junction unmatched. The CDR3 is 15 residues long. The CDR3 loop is CASSVGLAGDYEQYF. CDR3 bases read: TGTGCCAGCTCGGTTGGACTAGCGGGAGACTACGAG. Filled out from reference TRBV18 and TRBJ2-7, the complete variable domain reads NAGVMQNPRHLVRRRGQEARLRCSPMKGHSHVYWYRQLPEEGLKFMVYLQKENIIDESGMPKERFSAEFPKEGPSILRIQQVVRGDSAAYFCASSVGLAGDYEQYFGPGTRLTVT.

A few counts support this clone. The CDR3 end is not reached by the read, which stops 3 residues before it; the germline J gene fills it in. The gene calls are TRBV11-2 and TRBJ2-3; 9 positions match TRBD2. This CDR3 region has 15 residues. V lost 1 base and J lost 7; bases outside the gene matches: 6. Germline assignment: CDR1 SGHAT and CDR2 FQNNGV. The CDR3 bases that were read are TGTGCCAGCAGCTTAGTGCGGGGGGGTAGGAATACG. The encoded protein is CASSLVRGGRNT. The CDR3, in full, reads CASSLVRGGRNTQYF. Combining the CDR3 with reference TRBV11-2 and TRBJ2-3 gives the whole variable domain EAGVAQSPRYKIIEKRQSVAFWCNPISGHATLYWYQQILGQGPKLLIQFQNNGVVDDSQLPKDRFSAERLKGVDSTLKIQPAKLEDSAVYLCASSLVRGGRNTQYFGPGTRLTVL.